Described below is a single T cell receptor beta chain sequence and its context. The data are from a study of blood T cell repertoires in COVID-19. Study-wide context: Nucleic acid was either cDNA or gDNA, and it came from T cells, B-cell-depleted T cells, or PBMCs.

In the original processing: Reference gene primer amplification yielded estimated nucleated cell counts. Sequencing used immunoSEQ multiplex PCR; TCRdb keeps in-frame clones, though not all of them. The D gene and trimming were derived from the DNA, and the V and J assignments and clone size from that table. This table has about 110,000 clones, about 90% appearing once. Per germline, CDR1 SQVTM and CDR2 ANQGSEA. The CDR3 is 15 amino acids. V shed 5 bases and J 7 bases; nucleotides not matched to a gene: 13. The sequenced material came from peripheral blood. The receptor was derived from a human donor in a cohort sampled during active COVID-19. The chain is built from TRBV29-1 and TRBJ1-2; 10 bases match TRBD1. The DNA of the CDR3 is TGCAGCGTTCTTCACCCAGACAGGGGGCGGGGTGGCTACACCTTC. Its protein is CSVLHPDRGRGGYTF. Based on the CDR3 plus reference TRBV29-1 and TRBJ1-2, the full variable domain is SAVISQKPSRDICQRGTSLTIQCQVDSQVTMMFWYRQQPGQSLTLIATANQGSEATYESGFVIDKFPISRPNLTFSTLTVSNMSPEDSSIYLCSVLHPDRGRGGYTFGSGTRLTVV.